The rows below give T cell receptor beta chains drawn from one sample of a study of early T cells in non-severe SARS-CoV-2 infection. A single record per CDR3 protein comes from TCRdb applying MiXCR to the 5' RACE reads. The sample includes about 46,000 distinct CDR3 sequences, almost 9.5% seen only once; the top ten take under 15%. The sequenced sample was whole blood. The receptors stem from an adult who was a healthcare worker with PCR-confirmed SARS-CoV-2 infection or an uninfected control (not recorded which). Each CDR3 is given with its conserved first and last residue. A D gene is named only where the DNA matches it firmly. Not every row has a clone size; where given, it reads once, few, many or a size class.

>TRBV20-1|TRBJ1-6|many|NA
TGCAGTGCTAACCGGGACGGCCTTGATTCACCCCTCCACTTT
CSANRDGLDSPLHF
>TRBV7-8|TRBJ1-6|many|NA
TGTGCCAGCAGCTCCTCGTGGGGCAGTAATTCACCCCTCCACTTT
CASSSSWGSNSPLHF
>TRBV29-1|TRBJ2-1|few|NA
TGCAGCGTTGGAGTGACAGACAATGAGCAGTTCTTC
CSVGVTDNEQFF
>TRBV7-2|TRBJ2-3|many|TRBD1
TGTGCCAGCAGCACATGGGGACAGGGTCCCAGCACAGATACGCAGTATTTT
CASSTWGQGPSTDTQYF
>TRBV28|TRBJ2-7|NA|NA
TGTGCCAGCAGCCAGTCCATCTACGAGCAGTACTTC
CASSQSIYEQYF
>TRBV5-1|TRBJ2-5|many|NA
TGCGCCAGCAGCTTGGAACAGACAGAGACCCAGTACTTC
CASSLEQTETQYF
>TRBV30|TRBJ2-1|many|NA
TGTGCCTGGAGTGTACTAGGTTGGTCCTACAATGAGCAGTTCTTC
CAWSVLGWSYNEQFF
>TRBV11-1|TRBJ1-1|NA|NA
TGTGCCAGCAGCTCTGGGCCGAACACTGAAGCTTTCTTT
CASSSGPNTEAFF
>TRBV27|TRBJ2-7|many|NA
TGTGCCAGCAGTTTAATCGGACTCTCCTTGGGCGAGCAGTACTTC
CASSLIGLSLGEQYF
>TRBV28|TRBJ1-5|many|TRBD1
TGTGCCAGCAGTTTACTGTGGGACAGGGAGGTCAATCAGCCCCAGCATTTT
CASSLLWDREVNQPQHF
>TRBV10-3|TRBJ2-1|NA|NA
TGTGCCATCAGTTTAGCGCGAGACAATGAGCAGTTCTTC
CAISLARDNEQFF
>TRBV9|TRBJ1-3|NA|TRBD1
TGTGCCAGCAGCGTAGCCGGGACAGACACTGGAAACACCATATATTTT
CASSVAGTDTGNTIYF
>TRBV11-2|TRBJ2-3|NA|NA
TGTGCCAGCAGCTTAAGGTGGGAGCAAGATACGCAGTATTTT
CASSLRWEQDTQYF
>TRBV6-1|TRBJ2-6|many|NA
TGTGCCGGTAAATCAGGTGATTCTGGGGCCAACGTCCTGACTTTC
CAGKSGDSGANVLTF
>TRBV12-3/TRBV12-4|TRBJ1-1|NA|NA
TGTGCCAGCAGCCCCGGGACCGAGAACACTGAAGCTTTCTTT
CASSPGTENTEAFF
>TRBV20-1|TRBJ1-2|NA|TRBD1
TGCAGTGCTAGTCACAGACAGGGGGCTAACTATGGCTACACCTTC
CSASHRQGANYGYTF
>TRBV4-1|TRBJ2-7|medium-sized|TRBD2
TGCGCCAGCAGCCAAGGGACTAGCGGCCTTTACGAGCAGTACTTC
CASSQGTSGLYEQYF
>TRBV12-3/TRBV12-4|TRBJ1-1|few|TRBD1
TGTGCCAGCAGTCCCCCTAGGACAGGGAGTTTATACACTGAAGCTTTCTTT
CASSPPRTGSLYTEAFF
>TRBV5-4|TRBJ2-1|NA|NA
TGTGCCAGCAGCTTGGTGGGGGCCCGGGATGAGCAGTTCTTC
CASSLVGARDEQFF
>TRBV11-2|TRBJ2-2|many|TRBD2
TGTGCCAGCAGCTTAGAGGCTAGCGGGAGTGGAACCGGGGAGCTGTTTTTT
CASSLEASGSGTGELFF
>TRBV7-9|TRBJ2-1|many|TRBD2
TGTGCCAGCAGAGAACTAGCGGGAGGGCCATCCAATGAGCAGTTCTTC
CASRELAGGPSNEQFF
>TRBV2|TRBJ2-3|many|NA
TGTGCCAGCAGTGACTCTGGGGGCCGGTCAGATACGCAGTATTTT
CASSDSGGRSDTQYF
>TRBV20-1|TRBJ2-3|NA|NA
TGCAGCCCCCTGGGGGCAGATACGCAGTATTTT
CSPLGADTQYF
>TRBV6-2/TRBV6-3|TRBJ2-7|NA|NA
TGTGCCAGCCAGGGACTGACAAGCTCCTACGAGCAGTACTTC
CASQGLTSSYEQYF
>TRBV4-2|TRBJ2-5|few|NA
TGTGCCAGCAGCCAAGGGCCCGGGCAAGAGACCCAGTACTTC
CASSQGPGQETQYF
>TRBV5-1|TRBJ2-3|NA|NA
TGCGCCAGCAGCTTGGAACCGGGAGGCACAGATACGCAGTATTTT
CASSLEPGGTDTQYF
>TRBV28|TRBJ1-2|NA|TRBD1
TGTGCCAGCAGTACTTTAGGGGGCGGCTATGGCTACACCTTC
CASSTLGGGYGYTF
>TRBV2|TRBJ1-1|many|NA
TGTGCCAGCAGGGAACGCGAGTCGTTAAACACTGAAGCTTTCTTT
CASRERESLNTEAFF
>TRBV6-5|TRBJ1-2|many|TRBD1
TGTGCCAGCAGTTACTCTCAGGGGGCTTATGGCTACACCTTC
CASSYSQGAYGYTF
>TRBV20-1|TRBJ1-1|many|NA
TGCAGTGCTAGAATGGGGAGGGCTTTCTTT
CSARMGRAFF
>TRBV19|TRBJ1-2|many|TRBD1
TGTGCCAGTCGACAGGGAGACGCTGGCTACACCTTC
CASRQGDAGYTF